This TCR beta chain was sequenced during a study of vaccination effects on CD4 cells after COVID-19. Study findings and constraints: The study found that only 1 of 255 vaccine-induced clones from healthy vaccinees cross-reacted with common cold coronaviruses.

Antigen-specific CD4+ T cells were expanded (with viral peptide pools) by the ViraFEST assay ahead of sequencing. Subsequent to a culture period of more than 8 days, CD4+ T cells were isolated. The vaccine given was either BNT162b2 or mRNA-1273, in two doses. Neither prior SARS-CoV-2 infection nor positive nucleocapsid antibodies were present in the vaccine recipients. As concerns this clone: What it binds is not known.

CDR3 size: 15 residues. Trimming shortened V by 1 base and J by 4 bases, and 11 bases separated the two germline ends. The V gene's germline CDR1 is LNHDA and CDR2 SQIVND (reference sequence). Assay used: immunoSEQ multiplex PCR; TCRdb lists only in-frame clones, some missing. The table records under 85,000 clones, over 75% of them present only once. The source was CD4+ T cells from PBMCs cultured with HCoV-OC43 spike peptides, collected after COVID-19 vaccination. Subset given: HCoV-OC43 spike overlapping peptide pool stimulation. This chain connects TRBV19 to TRBJ1-3; D is unresolved. This receptor was taken from a human donor who received a COVID-19 vaccine. The CDR3 reads CASSIAASVGNTIYF. The CDR3 DNA reads as TGTGCCAGTAGTATAGCGGCGTCAGTCGGAAACACCATATATTTT.